A single sample gave rise to the 26 T cell receptor beta chains below, sequenced in a study of blood T cell repertoires in COVID-19. Assay used: immunoSEQ multiplex PCR; TCRdb lists only in-frame clones, some missing. Here the sample spans about 18,000 clones, approximately 91% being singletons. Sequenced: peripheral blood. The origin of the receptors is a human donor in a cohort sampled during active COVID-19.

The V call is TRBV5-1, the J call TRBJ1-3; D is unresolved. The CDR3 is 14 amino acids. Trimming took off 0 bases at V and 2 bases at J, with 6 bases between the two ends. Germline values: CDR1 SGHRS, CDR2 YFSETQ. The CDR3 sequence is CASSLVGAGNTIYF. DNA of the CDR3: TGCGCCAGCAGCTTGGTCGGGGCTGGAAACACCATATATTTT.

The V gene is TRBV18, the J gene TRBJ2-1; a possible D gene is TRBD1 (6 bases). CDR1 KGHSH and CDR2 LQKENI come from the germline V gene. V was clipped by 3 bases and J by 4 bases, with 13 bases between them. This CDR3 has 15 residues. CDR3 amino acids: CASSPGRGEYNEQFF. The CDR3 bases are TGTGCCAGCTCACCGGGCAGGGGCGAGTACAATGAGCAGTTCTTC.

The chain links TRBV7-9 to TRBJ1-1; possibly TRBD1 for D (5 bases). The CDR3 has 13 amino acids. V lost 8 bases and J lost 3, with 13 bases in between. Germline assignment: CDR1 SEHNR and CDR2 FQNEAQ (reference sequence). In DNA form, the CDR3 reads TGTGCCAGCGAAGCAAAGACAGACACTGAAGCTTTCTTT. It encodes CASEAKTDTEAFF.

The rearrangement links TRBV6-4 to TRBJ1-1; no firm D call. Per germline, CDR1 MRHNA and CDR2 SNTAGT. The CDR3 extends over 14 amino acids. Trimming took 5 bases from V and 6 from J, leaving 16 bases between them. Here the CDR3 reads CASSLYPAAAEAFF. The CDR3, as DNA: TGTGCCAGCAGTTTATACCCCGCCGCGGCTGAAGCTTTCTTT.

The V gene is TRBV2, the J gene TRBJ2-5, with TRBD2 identical over 8 bases. Germline V gene lookup returns CDR1 SNHLY and CDR2 FYNNEI. V lost 4 bases and J lost 3; bases outside the gene matches: 7. The CDR3 loop spans 15 amino acids. The CDR3 loop reads CASSVRWRGEETQYF. CDR3 sequence (DNA): TGTGCCAGCAGTGTCCGCTGGCGGGGGGAAGAGACCCAGTACTTC. Variable domain in full (rest from reference TRBV2 and TRBJ2-5): EPEVTQTPSHQVTQMGQEVILRCVPISNHLYFYWYRQILGQKVEFLVSFYNNEISEKSEIFDDQFSVERPDGSNFTLKIRSTKLEDSAMYFCASSVRWRGEETQYFGPGTRLLVL.

The CDR3 DNA is TGTGCCTGGACGGGGGTAGCCCCGTTAAACTACGAGCAGTACTTC. It codes for CAWTGVAPLNYEQYF. The chain carries TRBV30 and TRBJ2-7, with a possible D match to TRBD2 (6 bases). Germline lookup yields CDR1 GTSNPN and CDR2 SVGIG (reference sequence). V lost 4 bases to trimming and J lost 3 bases, with 19 bases between them. This CDR3 spans 15 amino acids.

The chain combines TRBV6-6 with TRBJ1-4; tentatively, D is TRBD1 (6 bases). The CDR3 is 15 amino acids. Trimming shortened V by 3 bases and J by 3 bases, and 11 bases separated the two germline ends. CDR1 is MNHNY and CDR2 is SVGAGI in the germline V gene (reference sequence). The CDR3, as DNA: TGTGCCAGCAGTTATACAGGGTCCCCTAATGAAAAACTGTTTTTT. This codes for CASSYTGSPNEKLFF.

The chain has TRBV5-4 and TRBJ2-2; 14 nucleotides align to TRBD2. Germline-derived CDR1 and CDR2 are SGHNT and YYREEE (reference sequence). This CDR3 region has 16 residues. Trimming cost V 4 bases and J 7 bases; bases outside gene matches: 6. The CDR3 DNA is TGTGCCAGCAGCCCTGGGACTAGCGGGAGATTCGGGGAGCTGTTTTTT. Translated, it gives CASSPGTSGRFGELFF.

CDR3 coding DNA: TGTGCCATCCTACCGGGACACGTTAGCAATCAGCCCCAGCATTTT. Translating it yields CAILPGHVSNQPQHF. The rearrangement joins TRBV25-1 to TRBJ1-5, with D maybe TRBD1 (6 bases). V shed 10 bases and J shed 0 bases, with 16 bases lying between them. The CDR3 is made up of 15 amino acids. Germline V lookup: CDR1 MGHDK, CDR2 SYGVNS.

The chain carries TRBV5-1 and TRBJ1-6; D is perhaps TRBD1 (5 bases). Deletions cut 4 bases from V and 8 bases from J, with 19 bases between. The CDR3 is 16 residues long. The germline CDR1 and CDR2 sequences are SGHRS and YFSETQ. CDR3 nucleotides: TGCGCCAGCAGCCCCAGAAATGGCTTCAGGGATTCACCCCTCCACTTT. This sequence encodes CASSPRNGFRDSPLHF.

V is TRBV3-1 (or the pseudogene TRBV3-2) and J is TRBJ1-6; D unresolved. V was trimmed by 0 bases and J by 5 bases, leaving 11 bases between them. This CDR3 spans 16 amino acids. Germline V gives CDR1 LGHDT, CDR2 YNNKEL (reference sequence). The CDR3 DNA follows: TGTGCCAGCAGCCAAGAAATAGGAACAGATAATTCACCCCTCCACTTT. This gives the protein CASSQEIGTDNSPLHF.

This clone was found once. V and J are TRBV6-2 or TRBV6-3 and TRBJ2-5, with TRBD2 identical over 9 bases. Trimming cost V 4 bases and J 5 bases; bases outside gene matches: 11. The CDR3 spans 16 residues. Germline assignment: CDR1 MNHEY and CDR2 SVGEGT. The CDR3 nucleotides are TGTGCCAGCAGTTCTATCACTAGCGGGTTGGGGGAGACCCAGTACTTC. It specifies CASSSITSGLGETQYF.

The chain uses TRBV30 and TRBJ1-2; tentatively, D is TRBD1 (5 bases). Germline CDR1 and CDR2: GTSNPN and SVGIG (reference sequence). The V and J ends lost 4 bases and 4 bases respectively, with 16 bases between them. The CDR3 is 14 residues long. CDR3 region: CAWTRTPPVYGYTF. Written as DNA, the CDR3 is TGTGCCTGGACCCGGACACCTCCGGTCTATGGCTACACCTTC.

The chain employs TRBV27 and TRBJ2-7; D is perhaps TRBD1 (6 bases). CDR1 and CDR2 from the germline V gene are MNHEY and SMNVEV (reference sequence). Trimming took 5 bases from V and 5 from J, leaving 10 bases between them. CDR3 length: 12 amino acids. CDR3 nucleotides: TGTGCCAGCAGTCCCGGACAGAACGAGCAGTACTTC. The encoded protein is CASSPGQNEQYF.

J is TRBJ2-1 and V is TRBV7-9; 11 bases fit TRBD1. The CDR3 spans 16 residues. Germline assignment: CDR1 SEHNR and CDR2 FQNEAQ (reference sequence). Trimming cost V 1 base and J 2 bases; bases outside gene matches: 1. In DNA form, the CDR3 reads TGTGCCAGCAGCTTAGGGACAGGGGGCGCCTACAATGAGCAGTTCTTC. This codes for CASSLGTGGAYNEQFF.

The chain recombines TRBV5-5 with TRBJ2-7; TRBD1 aligns across 9 bases. Germline CDR1 and CDR2: SGHKS and YYEKEE (reference sequence). The junction had 6 bases not matched to a gene; V was cut back by 4 bases and J by 1 base. The CDR3 has 15 residues. The CDR3 DNA follows: TGTGCCAGCAGCAGGACAGGGGACTTTTCCTACGAGCAGTACTTC. This codes for CASSRTGDFSYEQYF.

The chain is built from TRBV4-2 and TRBJ2-1; 16 bases map to TRBD2. CDR3 length: 19 amino acids. J was trimmed by 0 bases and V by 3 bases; bases with no gene match: 5. Germline V lookup: CDR1 LGHNA, CDR2 YNFKEQ. The CDR3 DNA reads TGTGCCAGCAGCCAGGGGACTAGCGGGAGGGGATACTCCTACAATGAGCAGTTCTTC. This translates into CASSQGTSGRGYSYNEQFF.

The gene calls are TRBV25-1 and TRBJ2-3; D gene ambiguous. CDR1 and CDR2 (germline): MGHDK, SYGVNS. This CDR3 is built from 11 residues. V was cut by 6 bases and J by 6 bases, with 7 bases left in between. The DNA for the CDR3 is TGTGCCAGCAGGTCGGGTGATACGCAGTATTTT. It is translated as CASRSGDTQYF.

This clone was detected only once. The chain combines TRBV11-3 with TRBJ2-1, with 11 bases identical to TRBD2. Germline V CDR1 and CDR2: SGHNT, YENEEA. The CDR3 totals 15 residues. J lost 2 bases, V lost 4 bases, and 1 base had no gene match. CDR3 DNA sequence: TGTGCCAGCAGCTCGGGACTAGCGGCCTACAATGAGCAGTTCTTC. Translating gives CASSSGLAAYNEQFF.

This clone was counted a few times. The V gene is TRBV7-3, the J gene TRBJ2-4, with TRBD1 matching 9 bases. The CDR3 is 18 residues long. V lost 3 bases to trimming and J lost 3 bases; unmatched junction nucleotides: 12. Germline CDR1 SGHTA, CDR2 FQGTGA. CDR3 coding DNA: TGTGCCAGCAGCTTCCCAGACGGGACAGGGCTCGGCAAAAACATTCAGTACTTC. It yields the protein CASSFPDGTGLGKNIQYF.

The rearrangement uses TRBV4-1 and TRBJ1-2, with 8 positions matching TRBD1. The trim removed 2 bases at V and 3 bases at J, leaving 2 bases unmatched. The germline CDR1 and CDR2 sequences are MGHRA and YSYEKL. The CDR3 contains 14 residues. In DNA, the CDR3 is TGCGCCAGCAGCCAACAGGACAGGGACTATGGCTACACCTTC. Its protein product is CASSQQDRDYGYTF.

The chain uses TRBV6-6 and TRBJ1-5; 9 bases are shared with TRBD1. The CDR3 length is 18 residues. The J segment lost 1 base and the V segment lost 5 bases, leaving 12 bases of the junction unmatched. Per the germline V gene, CDR1 is MNHNY and CDR2 is SVGAGI (reference sequence). For the CDR3, the DNA is TGTGCCAGCAGTCCGCCGGGACAGGGAGTCGGGAGCAATCAGCCCCAGCATTTT. Translated, it gives CASSPPGQGVGSNQPQHF.

The V gene is TRBV18, the J gene TRBJ1-5; the match to TRBD1 covers 7 bases. The J segment lost 7 bases and the V segment lost 6 bases, leaving 6 bases of the junction unmatched. The CDR3 sequence is 13 residues long. Germline V gene data show CDR1 as KGHSH and CDR2 as LQKENI. The CDR3 spells CASSSQGDQPQHF. CDR3 nucleotide sequence: TGTGCCAGCTCGTCCCAGGGGGACCAGCCCCAGCATTTT. The full variable domain, completed using reference TRBV18 and TRBJ1-5, is NAGVMQNPRHLVRRRGQEARLRCSPMKGHSHVYWYRQLPEEGLKFMVYLQKENIIDESGMPKERFSAEFPKEGPSILRIQQVVRGDSAAYFCASSSQGDQPQHFGDGTRLSIL.

The chain combines TRBV24-1 with TRBJ2-1, with 12 bases fitting TRBD1. J gave up 7 bases and V 5 bases, and 8 bases lay outside the gene matches. The CDR3 runs to 16 residues. Germline V gene sequence: CDR1 KGHDR, CDR2 SFDVKD. The CDR3: CATSGAGTGGLNEQFF. The CDR3 bases are TGTGCCACCAGTGGGGCCGGGACAGGGGGCCTGAATGAGCAGTTCTTC.

The CDR3 DNA reads TGTGCCAGTAGGGTGACAGCTCACATTAATCAGCCCCAGCATTTT. This sequence encodes CASRVTAHINQPQHF. This chain joins TRBV19 and TRBJ1-5, with a tentative D call TRBD1 (5 bases). V was trimmed by 6 bases and J by 4 bases, leaving 16 bases between them. The CDR3 is 15 residues long. CDR1 and CDR2 from the germline V gene are LNHDA and SQIVND (reference sequence).

This rearrangement joins TRBV5-6 to TRBJ1-1; 7 bases are a match to TRBD1. The CDR3 contains 15 residues. Germline V CDR1 and CDR2: SGHDT, YYEEEE. The J segment lost 1 base and the V segment lost 4 bases, leaving 7 bases of the junction unmatched. The CDR3: CASSLGRDRNTEAFF. In DNA, the CDR3 is TGTGCCAGCAGCCTCGGGAGGGACAGGAACACTGAAGCTTTCTTT.